The clone carrying this T cell receptor (beta chain) was counted at least ten times. This record belongs to a study of T-cell reconstitution after alpha-beta-depleted transplantation in children. V was trimmed by 3 bases and J by 0 bases, leaving 12 bases between them. This CDR3 is built from 15 residues. Germline CDR1 and CDR2: DFQATT and SNEGSKA (reference sequence). The library targeted TCRbeta and was prepared with unique molecular identifiers. TCRdb independently ran MiXCR on the PCR reads; one entry per CDR3 protein. The top ten hold roughly 0.84% of the sample, which has under 850,000 distinct CDR3 sequences, roughly 13% seen once.

This sequence was found in a girl aged 2 to 9 with congenital amegakaryocytic thrombocytopenia, due to receive a stem cell transplant. Sequences were derived from PBMCs, sampled before TCRalphabeta/CD19-depleted stem cell transplant. J is TRBJ2-1 and V is TRBV20-1; no definite D call. CDR3 nucleotides: TGCAGTGCTAGCCCAGCGTATAGCTCCTACAATGAGCAGTTCTTC. Translation gives CSASPAYSSYNEQFF.